The TCR beta chain under discussion was sequenced for a study of siplizumab effects on memory and regulatory T cells. Study-level results: Roughly 75-97% of proliferating CD4+ or CD8+ clones lacked an assignable naive or memory phenotype. Confirmation that proliferating Tregs from siplizumab cultures had suppressive function was not obtained. A mean of about 62% of mappable alloreactive CD4+ clones were Treg-derived with siplizumab, compared with around 26% in controls.

The CDR3 runs to 15 residues. Trimming stripped 2 bases from V and 2 bases from J, with 13 bases between. Germline loops: CDR1 LGHNA, CDR2 YSLEER. About 10^5 TCR templates were assayed per sample. Clones were read by immunoSEQ multiplex PCR, and TCRdb kept only the in-frame ones, dropping some. The repertoire includes just over 60,000 clones, roughly 85% of them detected once, and over 0.4% sits in the top ten. Comments on this clone: The antigen remains undetermined.

The sample taken for sequencing was memory CD4+ T cells sorted from blood. This clonotype was sampled from a human donor in good health. The chain has TRBV4-3 and TRBJ2-7; the D call may be TRBD1 or TRBD2 (6 bases each). In DNA form, the CDR3 reads TGCGCCAGCAGCCAAATCCCGGGGGACACCTACGAGCAGTACTTC. Encoded protein: CASSQIPGDTYEQYF.